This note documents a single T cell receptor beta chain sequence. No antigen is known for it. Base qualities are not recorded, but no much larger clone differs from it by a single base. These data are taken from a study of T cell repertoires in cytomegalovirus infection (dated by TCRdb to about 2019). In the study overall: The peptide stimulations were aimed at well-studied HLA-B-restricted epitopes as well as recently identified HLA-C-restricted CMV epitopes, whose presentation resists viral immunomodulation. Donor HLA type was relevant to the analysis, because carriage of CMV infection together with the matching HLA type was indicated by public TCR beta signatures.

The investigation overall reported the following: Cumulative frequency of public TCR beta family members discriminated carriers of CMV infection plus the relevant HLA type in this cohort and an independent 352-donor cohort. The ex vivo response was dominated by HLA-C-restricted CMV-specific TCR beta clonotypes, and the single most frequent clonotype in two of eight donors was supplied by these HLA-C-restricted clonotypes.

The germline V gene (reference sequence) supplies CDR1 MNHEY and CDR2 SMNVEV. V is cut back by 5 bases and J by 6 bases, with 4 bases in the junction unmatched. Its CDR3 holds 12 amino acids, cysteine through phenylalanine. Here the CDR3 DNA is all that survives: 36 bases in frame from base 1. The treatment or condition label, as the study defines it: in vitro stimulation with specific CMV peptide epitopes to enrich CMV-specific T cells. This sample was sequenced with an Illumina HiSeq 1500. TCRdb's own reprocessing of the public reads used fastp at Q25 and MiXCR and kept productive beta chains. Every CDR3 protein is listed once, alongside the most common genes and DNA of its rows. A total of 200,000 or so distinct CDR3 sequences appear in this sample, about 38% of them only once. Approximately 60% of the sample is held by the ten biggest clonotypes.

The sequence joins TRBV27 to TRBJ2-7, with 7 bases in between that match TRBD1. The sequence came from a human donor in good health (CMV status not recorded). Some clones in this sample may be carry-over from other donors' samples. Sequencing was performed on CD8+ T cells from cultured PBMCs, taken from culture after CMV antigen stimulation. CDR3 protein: CASSETGVEQYF. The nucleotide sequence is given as TGTGCCAGCAGTGAAACAGGGGTCGAGCAGTACTTC.